These T cell receptor beta chains were read from a single sample in a study of shared clonotypes between healthy human individuals. Only in-frame clones appear in the TCRdb table, and some are missing; sequencing was by immunoSEQ multiplex PCR. The sample consists of around 980,000 clones, around 78% of them appearing once. Sample: memory CD4+ T cells from PBMCs. The receptors here all came from a man between 18 and 29 years old in good health. Some clones in this sample may be carry-over from other donors' samples. CDR3s include the opening cysteine and the closing phenylalanine or tryptophan. D genes are given only for firm matches. Rows may omit the clone size; those that give it use once, few, many or a size class.

D | J | V | size | CDR3 | DNA
TRBD1 | TRBJ2-5 | TRBV19 | NA | CASSISPGQGPYQETQYF | TGTGCCAGTAGTATCTCCCCGGGACAGGGGCCCTACCAAGAGACCCAGTACTTC
TRBD2 | TRBJ2-7 | TRBV5-5 | NA | CASSPPSLLAHAGEQYF | TGTGCCAGCAGCCCCCCTTCTCTACTAGCGCACGCCGGAGAGCAGTACTTC
NA | TRBJ1-2 | TRBV4-1 | few | CASSQDKGRNYGYTF | TGCGCCAGCAGCCAAGATAAGGGGAGAAACTATGGCTACACCTTC
NA | TRBJ1-5 | TRBV9 | once | CASSPEGGGAWPQHF | TGTGCCAGCAGCCCCGAGGGGGGTGGGGCTTGGCCCCAGCATTTT
NA | TRBJ1-3 | TRBV28 | NA | CASRVLDTVTSGNTIYF | TGTGCCAGCAGGGTCCTAGACACTGTCACATCTGGAAACACCATATATTTT
NA | TRBJ2-1 | TRBV28 | NA | CASNPLAASSLYNEQFF | TGTGCCAGCAATCCCCTCGCCGCCAGCTCCCTTTACAATGAGCAGTTCTTC
TRBD1 | TRBJ1-1 | TRBV7-2 | NA | CASSPGQGIGAFF | TGTGCCAGCAGCCCAGGACAGGGGATCGGAGCTTTCTTT
NA | TRBJ2-7 | TRBV5-4 | NA | CASSLNNYEQYF | TGTGCCAGCAGCTTGAATAACTACGAGCAGTACTTC
NA | TRBJ2-3 | TRBV7-8 | NA | CASSLARAFDTQYF | TGTGCCAGCAGCTTAGCGAGGGCCTTTGATACGCAGTATTTT
NA | TRBJ2-3 | TRBV5-4 | NA | CASYPGSAVPTDTQYF | TGTGCCAGCTACCCTGGCTCGGCGGTCCCCACAGATACGCAGTATTTT
NA | TRBJ2-3 | TRBV15 | NA | CATSRKGLLDTQYF | TGTGCCACCAGCAGAAAGGGACTGTTAGATACGCAGTATTTT
NA | TRBJ2-3 | TRBV5-6 | NA | CASTLAQTKLLGTDTQYF | TGTGCCAGCACTTTAGCCCAGACCAAACTTCTAGGCACAGATACGCAGTATTTT
TRBD2 | TRBJ2-5 | TRBV5-1 | NA | CASSWGRTSGREETQYF | TGCGCCAGCAGCTGGGGCCGGACTAGCGGGAGGGAAGAGACCCAGTACTTC
NA | TRBJ2-1 | TRBV14 | NA | CASSQDTGQVYNEQFF | TGTGCCAGCAGCCAAGATACCGGCCAGGTTTACAATGAGCAGTTCTTC
NA | TRBJ2-7 | TRBV5-1 | NA | CASSLEGGGYEQYF | TGCGCCAGCAGCTTGGAGGGGGGTGGCTACGAGCAGTACTTC
NA | TRBJ2-7 | TRBV30 | NA | CAWSRSGEQYF | TGTGCCTGGAGCCGATCGGGCGAGCAGTACTTC
NA | TRBJ1-1 | TRBV7-2 | NA | CASSMGTGQNTEAFF | TGTGCCAGCAGCATGGGGACGGGTCAAAACACTGAAGCTTTCTTT
NA | TRBJ2-3 | TRBV6-6 | NA | CASSHRETDTQYF | TGTGCCAGCAGTCACAGGGAGACAGATACGCAGTATTTT
NA | TRBJ2-5 | TRBV19 | NA | CASTVINQETQYF | TGTGCCAGTACCGTAATCAACCAAGAGACCCAGTACTTC
NA | TRBJ1-1 | TRBV4-3 | NA | CASSQDPGTEAFF | TGCGCCAGCAGCCAAGATCCGGGAACTGAAGCTTTCTTT
NA | TRBJ2-7 | TRBV15 | NA | CATSRGLANAYEQYF | TGTGCCACCAGCAGAGGTTTAGCGAACGCCTACGAGCAGTACTTC
TRBD2 | TRBJ2-3 | TRBV5-1 | NA | CASSLATSGTTDTQYF | TGCGCCAGCAGCTTGGCCACTAGCGGGACCACAGATACGCAGTATTTT
NA | TRBJ2-1 | TRBV11-2 | NA | CASGAWTVINEQFF | TGTGCCAGCGGAGCCTGGACAGTAATCAATGAGCAGTTCTTC
TRBD2 | TRBJ2-1 | TRBV7-3 | NA | CASSFHGTSGRAGNEQFF | TGTGCCAGCAGCTTCCACGGGACTAGCGGGAGGGCCGGGAATGAGCAGTTCTTC
NA | TRBJ2-7 | TRBV9 | NA | CASSSGRTSSYEQYF | TGTGCCAGCAGCTCGGGAAGAACTAGCTCCTACGAGCAGTACTTC
NA | TRBJ1-1 | TRBV7-3 | NA | CASSQQPNTEAFF | TGTGCCAGCAGTCAACAGCCCAACACTGAAGCTTTCTTT
NA | TRBJ1-1 | TRBV2 | once | CASSNFDGGEAFF | TGTGCCAGCAGCAACTTTGACGGGGGTGAAGCTTTCTTT
NA | TRBJ2-7 | TRBV7-8 | NA | CASKIPGNYEQYF | TGTGCCAGCAAGATACCGGGAAACTACGAGCAGTACTTC
NA | TRBJ2-1 | TRBV9 | once | CASSAQGGATYNEQFF | TGTGCCAGCAGCGCCCAGGGGGGAGCGACCTACAATGAGCAGTTCTTC
NA | TRBJ2-5 | TRBV9 | NA | CASSVASGETQYF | TGTGCCAGCAGCGTCGCCTCCGGGGAGACCCAGTACTTC
NA | TRBJ2-3 | TRBV28 | NA | CASSSTPGEGGTQYF | TGTGCCAGCAGTTCGACTCCAGGGGAAGGCGGTACGCAGTATTTT